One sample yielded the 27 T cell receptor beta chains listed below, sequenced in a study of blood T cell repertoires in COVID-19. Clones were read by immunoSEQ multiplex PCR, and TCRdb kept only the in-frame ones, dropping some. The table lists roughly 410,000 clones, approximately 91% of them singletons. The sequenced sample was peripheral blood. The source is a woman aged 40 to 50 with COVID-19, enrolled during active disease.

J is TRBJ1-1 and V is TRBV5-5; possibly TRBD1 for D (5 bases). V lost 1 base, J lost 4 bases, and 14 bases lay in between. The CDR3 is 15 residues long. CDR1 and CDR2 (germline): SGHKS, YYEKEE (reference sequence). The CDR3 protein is CASSLFRVLGTEAFF. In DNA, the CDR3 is TGTGCCAGCAGCTTGTTCAGGGTGTTGGGCACTGAAGCTTTCTTT.

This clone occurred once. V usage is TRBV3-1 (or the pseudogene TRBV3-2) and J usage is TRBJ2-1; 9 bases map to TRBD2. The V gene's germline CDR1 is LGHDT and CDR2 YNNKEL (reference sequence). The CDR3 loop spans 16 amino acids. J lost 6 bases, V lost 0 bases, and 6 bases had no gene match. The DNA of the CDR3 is TGTGCCAGCAGCCAAGATCGCCTAGCGGGACCCAATGAGCAGTTCTTC. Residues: CASSQDRLAGPNEQFF.

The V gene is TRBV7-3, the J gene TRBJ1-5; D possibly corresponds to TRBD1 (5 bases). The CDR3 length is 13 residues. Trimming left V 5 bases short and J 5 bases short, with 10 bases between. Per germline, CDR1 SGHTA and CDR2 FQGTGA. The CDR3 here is CASSPQGYQPQHF. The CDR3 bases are TGTGCCAGCAGCCCCCAGGGATATCAGCCCCAGCATTTT.

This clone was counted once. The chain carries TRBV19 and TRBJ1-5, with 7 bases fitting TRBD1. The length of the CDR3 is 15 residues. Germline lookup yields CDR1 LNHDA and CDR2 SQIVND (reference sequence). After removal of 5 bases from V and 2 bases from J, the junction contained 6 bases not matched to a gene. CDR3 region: CASSWTDRGNQPQHF. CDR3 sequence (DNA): TGTGCCAGTAGTTGGACCGACAGGGGCAATCAGCCCCAGCATTTT.

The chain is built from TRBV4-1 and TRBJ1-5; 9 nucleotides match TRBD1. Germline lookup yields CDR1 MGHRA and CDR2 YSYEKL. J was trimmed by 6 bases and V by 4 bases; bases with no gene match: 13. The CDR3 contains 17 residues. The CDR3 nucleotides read TGCGCCAGCAGCCCTATAGCTTTAGGGACAGGGTTTCAGCCCCAGCATTTT. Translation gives CASSPIALGTGFQPQHF.

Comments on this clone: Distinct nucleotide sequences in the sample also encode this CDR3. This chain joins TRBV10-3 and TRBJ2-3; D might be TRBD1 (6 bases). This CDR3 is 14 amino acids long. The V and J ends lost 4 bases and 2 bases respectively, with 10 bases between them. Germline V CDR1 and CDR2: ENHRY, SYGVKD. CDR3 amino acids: CAISGTGTTDTQYF. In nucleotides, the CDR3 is TGTGCCATCAGTGGTACAGGGACCACAGATACGCAGTATTTT.

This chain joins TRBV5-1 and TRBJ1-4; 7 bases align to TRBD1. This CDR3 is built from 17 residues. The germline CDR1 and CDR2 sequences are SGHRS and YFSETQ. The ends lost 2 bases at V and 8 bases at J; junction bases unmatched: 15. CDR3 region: CASSFRAPGQPGEKLFF. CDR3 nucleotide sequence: TGCGCCAGCAGCTTCCGGGCTCCGGGACAGCCGGGGGAAAAACTGTTTTTT.

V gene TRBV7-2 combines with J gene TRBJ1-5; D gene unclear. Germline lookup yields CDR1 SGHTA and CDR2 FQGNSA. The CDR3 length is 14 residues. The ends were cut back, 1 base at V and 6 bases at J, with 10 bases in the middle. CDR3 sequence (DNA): TGTGCCAGCAGCTTAGTCTCCAGGCCTCAGCCCCAGCATTTT. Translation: CASSLVSRPQPQHF.

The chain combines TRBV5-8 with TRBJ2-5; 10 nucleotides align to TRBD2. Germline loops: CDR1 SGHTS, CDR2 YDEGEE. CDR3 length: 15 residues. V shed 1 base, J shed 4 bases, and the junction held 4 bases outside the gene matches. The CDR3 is CASSLSSGRSETQYF. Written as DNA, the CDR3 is TGTGCCAGCAGCTTGTCTAGCGGGAGATCAGAGACCCAGTACTTC.

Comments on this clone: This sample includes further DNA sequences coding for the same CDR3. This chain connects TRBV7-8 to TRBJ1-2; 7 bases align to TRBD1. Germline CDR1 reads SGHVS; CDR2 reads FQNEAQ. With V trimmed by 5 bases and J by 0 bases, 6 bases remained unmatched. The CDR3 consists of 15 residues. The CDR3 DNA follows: TGTGCCAGCAGCCCTATGGGACAGACTAACTATGGCTACACCTTC. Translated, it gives CASSPMGQTNYGYTF. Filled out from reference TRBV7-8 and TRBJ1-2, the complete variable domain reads GAGVSQSPRYKVAKRGQDVALRCDPISGHVSLFWYQQALGQGPEFLTYFQNEAQLDKSGLPSDRFFAERPEGSVSTLKIQRTQQEDSAVYLCASSPMGQTNYGYTFGSGTRLTVV.

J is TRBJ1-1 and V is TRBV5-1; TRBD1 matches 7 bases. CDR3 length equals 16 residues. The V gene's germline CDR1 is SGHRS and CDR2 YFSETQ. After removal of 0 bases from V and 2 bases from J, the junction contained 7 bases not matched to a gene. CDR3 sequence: CASSLEGRTGNTEAFF. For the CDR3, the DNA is TGCGCCAGCAGCTTGGAGGGCCGGACAGGTAACACTGAAGCTTTCTTT.

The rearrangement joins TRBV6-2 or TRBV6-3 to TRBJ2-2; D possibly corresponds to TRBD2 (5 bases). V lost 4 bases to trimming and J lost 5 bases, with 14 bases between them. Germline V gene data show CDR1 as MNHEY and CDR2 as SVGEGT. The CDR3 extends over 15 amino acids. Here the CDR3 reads CASSSPPGVTGELFF. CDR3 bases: TGTGCCAGCAGTTCCCCTCCCGGGGTGACCGGGGAGCTGTTTTTT.

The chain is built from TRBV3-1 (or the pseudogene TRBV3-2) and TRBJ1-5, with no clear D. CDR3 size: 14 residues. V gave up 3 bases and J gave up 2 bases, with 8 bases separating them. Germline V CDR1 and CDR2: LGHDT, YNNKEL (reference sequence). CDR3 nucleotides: TGTGCCAGCAGCCATAGCCTGGGCAATCAGCCCCAGCATTTT. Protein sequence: CASSHSLGNQPQHF.

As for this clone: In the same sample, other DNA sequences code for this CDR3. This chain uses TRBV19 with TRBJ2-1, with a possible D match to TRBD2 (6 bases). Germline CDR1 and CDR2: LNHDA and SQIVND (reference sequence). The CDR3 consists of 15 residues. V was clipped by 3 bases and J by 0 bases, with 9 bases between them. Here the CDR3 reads CASSIAGSSYNEQFF. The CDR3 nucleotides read TGTGCCAGTAGTATCGCGGGGAGCTCCTACAATGAGCAGTTCTTC. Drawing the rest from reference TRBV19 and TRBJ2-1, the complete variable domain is DGGITQSPKYLFRKEGQNVTLSCEQNLNHDAMYWYRQDPGQGLRLIYYSQIVNDFQKGDIAEGYSVSREKKESFPLTVTSAQKNPTAFYLCASSIAGSSYNEQFFGPGTRLTVL.

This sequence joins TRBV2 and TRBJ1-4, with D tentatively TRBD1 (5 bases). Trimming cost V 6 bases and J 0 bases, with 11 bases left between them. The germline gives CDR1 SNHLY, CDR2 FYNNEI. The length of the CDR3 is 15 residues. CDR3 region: CASSRTKATNEKLFF. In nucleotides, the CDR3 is TGTGCCAGCAGCCGGACAAAAGCAACTAATGAAAAACTGTTTTTT.

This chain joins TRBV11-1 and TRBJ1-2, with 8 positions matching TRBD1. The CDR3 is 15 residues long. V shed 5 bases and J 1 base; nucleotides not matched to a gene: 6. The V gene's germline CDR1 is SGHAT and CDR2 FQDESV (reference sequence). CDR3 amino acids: CASSAGQGINYGYTF. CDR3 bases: TGTGCCAGCAGCGCCGGACAGGGAATTAACTATGGCTACACCTTC.

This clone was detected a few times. The CDR3 DNA is TGTGCCTGGAGTAGAGCGGGCGAGCAGTACTTC. This encodes CAWSRAGEQYF. The gene calls are TRBV30 and TRBJ2-7; D perhaps matches TRBD2 (6 bases). Germline V gene lookup returns CDR1 GTSNPN and CDR2 SVGIG (reference sequence). V lost 2 bases and J 6 bases, leaving 8 bases between the germline ends. The CDR3 spans 11 residues.

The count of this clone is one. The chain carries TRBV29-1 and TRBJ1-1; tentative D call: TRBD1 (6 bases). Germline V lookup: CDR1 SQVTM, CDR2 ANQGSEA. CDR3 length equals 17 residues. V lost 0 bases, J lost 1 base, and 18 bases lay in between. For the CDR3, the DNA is TGCAGCGTTGAAGATCGGGGACACCAACCCCAGAACACTGAAGCTTTCTTT. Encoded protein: CSVEDRGHQPQNTEAFF.

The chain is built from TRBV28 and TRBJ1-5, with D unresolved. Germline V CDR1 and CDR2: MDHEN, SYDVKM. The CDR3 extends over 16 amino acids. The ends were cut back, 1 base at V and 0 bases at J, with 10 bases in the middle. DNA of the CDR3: TGTGCCAGCAGTTTATCGGGATGGAATAGCAATCAGCCCCAGCATTTT. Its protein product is CASSLSGWNSNQPQHF.

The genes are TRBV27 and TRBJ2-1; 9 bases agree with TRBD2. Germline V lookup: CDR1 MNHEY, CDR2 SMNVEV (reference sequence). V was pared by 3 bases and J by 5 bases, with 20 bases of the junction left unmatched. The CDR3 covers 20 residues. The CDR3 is CASSFQHPSIAGDPHNEQFF. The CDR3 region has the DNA TGTGCCAGCAGTTTCCAGCACCCCTCGATAGCGGGAGATCCACACAATGAGCAGTTCTTC.

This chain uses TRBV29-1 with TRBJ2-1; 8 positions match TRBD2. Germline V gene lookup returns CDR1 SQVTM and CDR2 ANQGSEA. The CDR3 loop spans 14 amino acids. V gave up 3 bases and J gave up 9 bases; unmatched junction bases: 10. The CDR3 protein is CSVDGRSAGVEQFF. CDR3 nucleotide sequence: TGCAGCGTTGATGGGCGATCAGCGGGAGTTGAGCAGTTCTTC.

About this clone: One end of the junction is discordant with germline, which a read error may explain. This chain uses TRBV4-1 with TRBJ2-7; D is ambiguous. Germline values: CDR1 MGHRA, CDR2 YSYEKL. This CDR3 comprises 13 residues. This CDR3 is CASGIAGSNEQYF. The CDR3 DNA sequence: TGCGCCAGCGGCATTGCTGGCTCCAACGAGCAGTACTTC.

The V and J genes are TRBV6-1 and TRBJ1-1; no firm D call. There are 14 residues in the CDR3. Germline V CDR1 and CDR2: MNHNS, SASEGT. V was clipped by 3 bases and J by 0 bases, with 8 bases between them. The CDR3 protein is CASSEGSLNTEAFF. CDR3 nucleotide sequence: TGTGCCAGCAGTGAGGGGAGCTTGAACACTGAAGCTTTCTTT.

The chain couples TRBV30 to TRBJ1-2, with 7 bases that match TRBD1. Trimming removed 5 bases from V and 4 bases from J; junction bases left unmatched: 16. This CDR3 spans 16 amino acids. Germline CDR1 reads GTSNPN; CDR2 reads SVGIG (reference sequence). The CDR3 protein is CAWGAGVGQGGYGYTF. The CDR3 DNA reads TGTGCCTGGGGCGCTGGGGTGGGGCAGGGGGGCTATGGCTACACCTTC.

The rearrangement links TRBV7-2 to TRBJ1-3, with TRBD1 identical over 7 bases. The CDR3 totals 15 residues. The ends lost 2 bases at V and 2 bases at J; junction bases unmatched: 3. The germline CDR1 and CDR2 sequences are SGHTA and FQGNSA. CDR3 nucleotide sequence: TGTGCCAGCAGCTTAAACAGGGGCCCTGGAAACACCATATATTTT. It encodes CASSLNRGPGNTIYF.

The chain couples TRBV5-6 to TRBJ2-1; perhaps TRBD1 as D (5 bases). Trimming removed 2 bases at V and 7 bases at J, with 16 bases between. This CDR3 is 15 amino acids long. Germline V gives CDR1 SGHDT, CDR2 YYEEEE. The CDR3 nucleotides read TGTGCCAGCAGCTTAGGGGCAGGCATTATGAATGAGCAGTTCTTC. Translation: CASSLGAGIMNEQFF.

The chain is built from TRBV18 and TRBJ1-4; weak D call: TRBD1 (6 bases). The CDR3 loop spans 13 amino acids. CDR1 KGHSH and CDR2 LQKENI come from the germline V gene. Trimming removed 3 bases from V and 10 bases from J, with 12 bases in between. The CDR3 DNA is TGTGCCAGCTCACCGGGGACATCGGCAAAACTGTTTTTT. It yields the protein CASSPGTSAKLFF.